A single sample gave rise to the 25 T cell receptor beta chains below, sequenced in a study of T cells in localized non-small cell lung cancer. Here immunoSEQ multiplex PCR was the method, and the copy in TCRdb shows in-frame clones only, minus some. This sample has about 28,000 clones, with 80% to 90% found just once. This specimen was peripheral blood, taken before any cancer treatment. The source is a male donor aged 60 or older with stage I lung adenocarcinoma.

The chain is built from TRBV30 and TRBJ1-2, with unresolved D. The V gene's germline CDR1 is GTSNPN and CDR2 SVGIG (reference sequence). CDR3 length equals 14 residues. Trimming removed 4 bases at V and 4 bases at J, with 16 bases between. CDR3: CAWNLVPNSYGYTF. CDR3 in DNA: TGTGCCTGGAATCTAGTCCCCAACAGCTATGGCTACACCTTC.

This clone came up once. Here the CDR3 DNA reads TGTGCCAGCAGTTTACTTCAGGGGCTGGCTTTCTTT. Its protein product is CASSLLQGLAFF. The gene calls are TRBV28 and TRBJ1-1, with D tentatively TRBD1 (6 bases). The V end was cut by 2 bases, the J end by 11 bases, with 12 bases between. CDR3 length: 12 residues. The V gene's germline CDR1 is MDHEN and CDR2 SYDVKM. Complete variable domain (other parts from reference TRBV28 and TRBJ1-1): DVKVTQSSRYLVKRTGEKVFLECVQDMDHENMFWYRQDPGLGLRLIYFSYDVKMKEKGDIPEGYSVSREKKERFSLILESASTNQTSMYLCASSLLQGLAFFGQGTRLTVV.

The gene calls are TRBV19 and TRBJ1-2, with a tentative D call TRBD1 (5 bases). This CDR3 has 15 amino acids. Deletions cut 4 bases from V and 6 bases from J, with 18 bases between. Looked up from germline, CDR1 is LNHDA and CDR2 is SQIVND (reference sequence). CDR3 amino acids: CASSRLGPPRDGYTF. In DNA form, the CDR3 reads TGTGCCAGTAGTAGGCTGGGGCCCCCAAGGGATGGCTACACCTTC.

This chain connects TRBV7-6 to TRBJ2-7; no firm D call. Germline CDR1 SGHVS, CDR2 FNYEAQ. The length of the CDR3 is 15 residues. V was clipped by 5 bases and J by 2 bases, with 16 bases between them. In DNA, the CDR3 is TGTGCCAGCAGCCGGGCCGGGCCTCCTCCCTACGAGCAGTACTTC. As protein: CASSRAGPPPYEQYF.

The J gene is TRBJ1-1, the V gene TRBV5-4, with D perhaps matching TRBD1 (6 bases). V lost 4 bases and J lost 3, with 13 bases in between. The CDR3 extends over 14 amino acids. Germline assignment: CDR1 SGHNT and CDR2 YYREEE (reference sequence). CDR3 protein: CASSPGGLHTEAFF. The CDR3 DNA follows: TGTGCCAGCAGCCCTGGGGGCCTTCACACTGAAGCTTTCTTT.

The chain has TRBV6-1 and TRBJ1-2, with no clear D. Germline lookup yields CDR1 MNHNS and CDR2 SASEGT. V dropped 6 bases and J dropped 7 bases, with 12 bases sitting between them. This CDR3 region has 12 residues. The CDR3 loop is CASRDIVIGYTF. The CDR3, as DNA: TGTGCCAGCAGAGACATAGTCATTGGCTACACCTTC.

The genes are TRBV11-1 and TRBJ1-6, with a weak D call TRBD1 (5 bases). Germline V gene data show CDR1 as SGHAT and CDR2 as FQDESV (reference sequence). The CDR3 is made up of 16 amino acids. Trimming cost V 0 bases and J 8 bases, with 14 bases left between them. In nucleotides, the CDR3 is TGTGCCAGCAGCTTAGCGGGGGAGGAGGGGTATTCACCCCTCCACTTT. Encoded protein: CASSLAGEEGYSPLHF. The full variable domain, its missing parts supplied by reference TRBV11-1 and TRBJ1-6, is EAEVAQSPRYKITEKSQAVAFWCDPISGHATLYWYRQILGQGPELLVQFQDESVVDDSQLPKDRFSAERLKGVDSTLKIQPAELGDSAMYLCASSLAGEEGYSPLHFGNGTRLTVT.

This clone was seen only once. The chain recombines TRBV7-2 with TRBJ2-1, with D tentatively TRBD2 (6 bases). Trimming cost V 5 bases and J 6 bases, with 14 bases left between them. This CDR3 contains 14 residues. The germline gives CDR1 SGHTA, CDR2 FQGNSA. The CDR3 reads CASSELIGGNEQFF. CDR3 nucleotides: TGTGCCAGCAGCGAGCTGATCGGGGGCAATGAGCAGTTCTTC.

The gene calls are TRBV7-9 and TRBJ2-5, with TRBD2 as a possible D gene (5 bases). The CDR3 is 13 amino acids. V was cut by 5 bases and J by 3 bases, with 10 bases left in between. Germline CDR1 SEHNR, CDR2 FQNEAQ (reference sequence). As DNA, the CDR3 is TGTGCCAGCAGCCTAAGGACTGAAGAGACCCAGTACTTC. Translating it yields CASSLRTEETQYF.

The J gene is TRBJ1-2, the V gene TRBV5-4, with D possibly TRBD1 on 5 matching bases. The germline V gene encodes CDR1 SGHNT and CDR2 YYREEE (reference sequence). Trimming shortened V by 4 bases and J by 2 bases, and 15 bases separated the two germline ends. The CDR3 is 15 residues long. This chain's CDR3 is CASSPTLGGNYGYTF. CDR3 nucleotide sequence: TGTGCCAGCAGCCCAACACTGGGGGGGAACTATGGCTACACCTTC. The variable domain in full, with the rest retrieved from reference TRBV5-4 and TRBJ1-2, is ETGVTQSPTHLIKTRGQQVTLRCSSQSGHNTVSWYQQALGQGPQFIFQYYREEENGRGNFPPRFSGLQFPNYSSELNVNALELDDSALYLCASSPTLGGNYGYTFGSGTRLTVV.

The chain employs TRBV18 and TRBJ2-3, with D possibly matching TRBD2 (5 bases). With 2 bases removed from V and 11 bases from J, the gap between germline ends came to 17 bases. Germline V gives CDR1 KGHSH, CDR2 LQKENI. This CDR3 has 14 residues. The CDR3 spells CASSPAGKALGQYF. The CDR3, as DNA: TGTGCCAGCTCACCAGCCGGGAAAGCTTTAGGGCAGTATTTT.

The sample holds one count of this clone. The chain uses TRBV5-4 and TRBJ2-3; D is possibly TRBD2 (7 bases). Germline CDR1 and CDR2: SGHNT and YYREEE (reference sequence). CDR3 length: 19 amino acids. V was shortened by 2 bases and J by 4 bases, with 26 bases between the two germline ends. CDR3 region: CASSFRAPIRGGLPDTQYF. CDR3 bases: TGTGCCAGCAGCTTTCGGGCCCCAATTAGGGGGGGGTTGCCAGATACGCAGTATTTT.

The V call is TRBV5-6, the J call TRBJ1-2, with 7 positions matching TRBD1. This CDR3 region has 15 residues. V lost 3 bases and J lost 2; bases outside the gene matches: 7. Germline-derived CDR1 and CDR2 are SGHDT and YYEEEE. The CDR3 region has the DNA TGTGCCAGCAGCTCATTGGGACAGACAAACTATGGCTACACCTTC. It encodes CASSSLGQTNYGYTF.

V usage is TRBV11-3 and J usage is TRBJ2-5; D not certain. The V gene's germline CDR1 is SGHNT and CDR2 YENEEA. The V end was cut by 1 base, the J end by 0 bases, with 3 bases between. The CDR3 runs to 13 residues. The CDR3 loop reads CASSLVYQETQYF. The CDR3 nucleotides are TGTGCCAGCAGCTTAGTGTACCAAGAGACCCAGTACTTC.

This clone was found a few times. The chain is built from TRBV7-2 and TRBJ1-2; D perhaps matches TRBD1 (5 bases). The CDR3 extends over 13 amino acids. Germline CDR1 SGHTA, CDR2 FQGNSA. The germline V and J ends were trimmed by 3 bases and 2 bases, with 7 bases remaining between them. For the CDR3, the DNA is TGTGCCAGCAGCTTCCGACAGAACTATGGCTACACCTTC. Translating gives CASSFRQNYGYTF.

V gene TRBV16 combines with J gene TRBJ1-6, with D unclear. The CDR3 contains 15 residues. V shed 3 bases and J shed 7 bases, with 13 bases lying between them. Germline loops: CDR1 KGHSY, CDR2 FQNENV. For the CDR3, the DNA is TGTGCCAGCAGCCAGACTCCGGGAAACAATTCACCCCTCCACTTT. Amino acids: CASSQTPGNNSPLHF.

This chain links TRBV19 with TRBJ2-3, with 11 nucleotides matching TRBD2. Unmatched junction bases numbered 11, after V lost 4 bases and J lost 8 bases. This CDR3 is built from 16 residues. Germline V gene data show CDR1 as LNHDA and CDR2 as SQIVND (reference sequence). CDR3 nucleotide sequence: TGTGCCAGTAGTACCCTTAGCGGGGGGGCTGAGGGTACGCAGTATTTT. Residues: CASSTLSGGAEGTQYF.

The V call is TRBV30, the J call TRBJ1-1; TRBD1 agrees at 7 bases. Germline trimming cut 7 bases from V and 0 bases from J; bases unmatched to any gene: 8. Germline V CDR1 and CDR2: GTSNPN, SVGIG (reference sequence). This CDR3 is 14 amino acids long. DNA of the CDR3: TGTGCCTTTCAACAGGGGATTATGAACACTGAAGCTTTCTTT. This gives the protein CAFQQGIMNTEAFF.

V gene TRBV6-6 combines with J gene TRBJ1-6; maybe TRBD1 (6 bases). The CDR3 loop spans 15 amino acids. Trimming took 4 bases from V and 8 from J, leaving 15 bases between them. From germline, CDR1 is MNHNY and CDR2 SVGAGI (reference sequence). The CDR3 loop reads CASSSGTISDSPLHF. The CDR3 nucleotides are TGTGCCAGCAGTTCCGGGACAATCTCCGATTCACCCCTCCACTTT.

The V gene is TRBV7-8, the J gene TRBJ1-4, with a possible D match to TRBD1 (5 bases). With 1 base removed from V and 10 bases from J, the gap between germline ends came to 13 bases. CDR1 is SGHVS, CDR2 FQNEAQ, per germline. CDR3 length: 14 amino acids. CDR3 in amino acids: CASSLVGTGRKLFF. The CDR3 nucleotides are TGTGCCAGCAGCTTAGTGGGAACAGGTCGAAAACTGTTTTTT. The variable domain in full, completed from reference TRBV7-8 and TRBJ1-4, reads GAGVSQSPRYKVAKRGQDVALRCDPISGHVSLFWYQQALGQGPEFLTYFQNEAQLDKSGLPSDRFFAERPEGSVSTLKIQRTQQEDSAVYLCASSLVGTGRKLFFGSGTQLSVL.

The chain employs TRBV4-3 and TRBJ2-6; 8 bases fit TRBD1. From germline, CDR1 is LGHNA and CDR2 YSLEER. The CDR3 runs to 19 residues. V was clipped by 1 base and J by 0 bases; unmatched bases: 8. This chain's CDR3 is CASSQGRDRGLSGANVLTF. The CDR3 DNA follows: TGCGCCAGCAGCCAAGGGCGAGACAGGGGACTCTCTGGGGCCAACGTCCTGACTTTC.

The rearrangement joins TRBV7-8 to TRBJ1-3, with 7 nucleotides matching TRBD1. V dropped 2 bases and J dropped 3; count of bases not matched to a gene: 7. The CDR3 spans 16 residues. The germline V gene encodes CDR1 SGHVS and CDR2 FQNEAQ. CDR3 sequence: CASSLSGQSHGNTIYF. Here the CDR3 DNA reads TGTGCCAGCAGCTTATCGGGACAGTCGCATGGAAACACCATATATTTT.

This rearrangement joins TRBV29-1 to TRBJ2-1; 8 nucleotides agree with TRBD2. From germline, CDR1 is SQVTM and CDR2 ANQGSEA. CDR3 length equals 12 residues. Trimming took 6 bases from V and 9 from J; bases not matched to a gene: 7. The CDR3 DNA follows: TGCAGCGTGAAAGCGGGGGTGAGTGAGCAGTTCTTC. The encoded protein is CSVKAGVSEQFF.

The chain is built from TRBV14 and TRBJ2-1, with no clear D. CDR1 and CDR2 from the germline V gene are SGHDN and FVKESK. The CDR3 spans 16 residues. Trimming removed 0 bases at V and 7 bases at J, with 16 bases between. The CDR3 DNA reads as TGTGCCAGCAGCCAAGATATCCAGCGCGCGTTAAATGAGCAGTTCTTC. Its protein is CASSQDIQRALNEQFF.

CDR3 in amino acids: CASSLAGNPYEQYF. CDR3 sequence (DNA): TGCGCCAGCAGCTTGGCGGGGAATCCCTACGAGCAGTACTTC. The chain has TRBV5-1 and TRBJ2-7; tentatively, D is TRBD2 (5 bases). Trimming shortened V by 0 bases and J by 2 bases, and 9 bases separated the two germline ends. Germline CDR1 is SGHRS and CDR2 is YFSETQ. This CDR3 region has 14 residues.